The entry below gives a single T cell receptor (beta chain) sequence along with its context. The antigen is unknown. The germline V and J ends were trimmed by 5 bases and 4 bases, with 16 bases remaining between them. The V gene's germline CDR1 is MGHRA and CDR2 YSYEKL. There are 15 residues in the CDR3. Method: immunoSEQ multiplex PCR; TCRdb's copy keeps in-frame clones and lacks some. The data contain 90,000 to 100,000 clones, around 95% of them singletons. This specimen comes from a study of OX40 agonist ivuxolimab in advanced cancers. Findings of the study overall: Among T cells, CD8+ cells averaged more expanded clones than CD4+ cells.

This sample comprised CD4+ or CD8+ T cells sorted from blood, obtained in a trial of the OX40 agonist ivuxolimab. The chain employs TRBV4-1 and TRBJ2-3; possible D gene TRBD2, 6 bases. This receptor was taken from an adult with an advanced solid tumor such as melanoma, head and neck, liver or kidney cancer. For the CDR3, the DNA is TGCGCCAGCAGCTACAGAGGAGGGGATTCAGATACGCAGTATTTT. This encodes CASSYRGGDSDTQYF.